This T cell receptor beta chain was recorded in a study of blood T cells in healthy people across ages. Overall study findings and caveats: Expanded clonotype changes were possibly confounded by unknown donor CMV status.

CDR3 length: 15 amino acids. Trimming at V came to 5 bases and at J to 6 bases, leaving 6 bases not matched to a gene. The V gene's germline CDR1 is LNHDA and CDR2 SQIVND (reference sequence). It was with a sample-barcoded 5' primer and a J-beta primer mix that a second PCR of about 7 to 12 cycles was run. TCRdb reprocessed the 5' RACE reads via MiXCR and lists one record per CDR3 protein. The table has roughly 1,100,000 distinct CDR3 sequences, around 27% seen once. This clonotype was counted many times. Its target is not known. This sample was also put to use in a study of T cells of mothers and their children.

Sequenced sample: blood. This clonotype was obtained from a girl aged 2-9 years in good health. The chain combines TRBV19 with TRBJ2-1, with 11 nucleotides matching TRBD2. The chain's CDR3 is CASSHTGTSGNEQFF. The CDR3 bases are TGTGCCAGTAGTCACACCGGGACTAGCGGCAATGAGCAGTTCTTC. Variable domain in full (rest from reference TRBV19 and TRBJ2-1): DGGITQSPKYLFRKEGQNVTLSCEQNLNHDAMYWYRQDPGQGLRLIYYSQIVNDFQKGDIAEGYSVSREKKESFPLTVTSAQKNPTAFYLCASSHTGTSGNEQFFGPGTRLTVL.